The clone carrying this T cell receptor (beta chain) was observed many times. The entry originates in a study of T cells in Graves' hyperthyroidism and ophthalmopathy. The source material, RNA transcripts, was used to amplify TCR beta CDR3 regions. An initial round of RT-PCR targeting the TCR CDR3 relied on the HTBI primer set. TCRdb used MiXCR to reprocess the multiplex PCR reads, holding one entry per CDR3 protein. Counted here are 300,000 to 450,000 distinct CDR3 sequences, roughly 15% occurring once; the ten biggest clones make up 15% to 20%. Orbital computed tomography and thyroid ultrasound, together with serum TRAb and thyroxine and clinical symptoms, were used for diagnoses. It was 10 ml of fresh peripheral blood that supplied the PBMCs. The CDR3 loop spans 15 amino acids. V dropped 3 bases and J dropped 0 bases, with 10 bases sitting between them. Germline V lookup: CDR1 SGHTA, CDR2 FQGTGA.

The receptor was isolated from a woman between 25 and 40 years old with Graves' ophthalmopathy. V gene TRBV7-3 combines with J gene TRBJ2-3; no reliable D call. The sequenced sample consisted of blood. The CDR3 sequence: CASSFIFSSTDTQYF. The DNA for the CDR3 is TGTGCCAGCAGCTTCATCTTTTCTAGCACAGATACGCAGTATTTT.